The sequence of this TCR beta chain was determined in a study of blood T cell repertoires in COVID-19. Study background: Specimens from acute and convalescent COVID-19 originated in the United States, Italy and Spain. PBMCs, B-cell-depleted T cells, or T cells were the source of the cDNA or gDNA that made up the material.

From germline, CDR1 is KGHSH and CDR2 LQKENI. CDR3 length: 14 residues. The germline V and J ends were trimmed by 2 bases and 7 bases, with 15 bases remaining between them. Methods used by the authors: Amplification with reference gene primers provided the estimates of nucleated cell counts. TCRdb keeps only in-frame clones here, not all; method: immunoSEQ multiplex PCR. The D gene and trimming were derived from the DNA, and the V and J assignments and clone size from that table. The sample shows 370,000 or so clones, approximately 77% of them seen only once. V is TRBV18 and J is TRBJ2-7, with D tentatively TRBD2 (6 bases). This sequence was found in a human donor with acute or convalescent COVID-19. The donor label of this sample is uncertain. The material sequenced was peripheral blood. For the CDR3, the DNA is TGTGCCAGCTCACCATTGGACCTGGCGGGAGAGCAGTACTTC. Amino acid sequence: CASSPLDLAGEQYF. The full variable domain, in which reference TRBV18 and TRBJ2-7 provide the parts outside the CDR3, is NAGVMQNPRHLVRRRGQEARLRCSPMKGHSHVYWYRQLPEEGLKFMVYLQKENIIDESGMPKERFSAEFPKEGPSILRIQQVVRGDSAAYFCASSPLDLAGEQYFGPGTRLTVT.